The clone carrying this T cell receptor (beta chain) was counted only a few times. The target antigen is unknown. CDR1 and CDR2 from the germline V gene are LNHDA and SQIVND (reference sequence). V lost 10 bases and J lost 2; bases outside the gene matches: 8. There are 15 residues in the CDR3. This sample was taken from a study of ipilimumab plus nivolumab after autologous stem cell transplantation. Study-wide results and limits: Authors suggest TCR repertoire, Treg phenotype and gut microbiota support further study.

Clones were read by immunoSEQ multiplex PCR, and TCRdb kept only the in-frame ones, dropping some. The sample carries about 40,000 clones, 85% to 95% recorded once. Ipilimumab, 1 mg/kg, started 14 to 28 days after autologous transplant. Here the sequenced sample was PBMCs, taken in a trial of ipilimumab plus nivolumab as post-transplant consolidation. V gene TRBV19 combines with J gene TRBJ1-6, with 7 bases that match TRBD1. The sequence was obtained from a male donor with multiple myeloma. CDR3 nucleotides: TGTGCCACAGGGACAGATGGTGCCTATAATTCACCCCTCCACTTT. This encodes CATGTDGAYNSPLHF.